The clone carrying this TCR beta chain has more than one count but fewer than ten. As yet, its antigen is unknown. The data are from a study of T-cell reconstitution after alpha-beta-depleted transplantation in children. Overall study findings and caveats: After transplant, high TCRbeta diversity at day 60 in some patients arose from surviving recipient T cells and thymic progenitors. The origin of alpha-beta T cells about two months after transplant was reportedly several hundred expanded graft clones. Newly produced T cells mostly accounted for T-cell counts and diversity one year post-transplant.

J lost 4 bases, V lost 0 bases, and 8 bases had no gene match. Germline-derived CDR1 and CDR2 are DFQATT and SNEGSKA (reference sequence). The length of the CDR3 is 16 residues. A TCRbeta library incorporating unique molecular identifiers was prepared. Each CDR3 protein gets one entry after TCRdb re-called the PCR reads with MiXCR. Of 500,000 or so distinct CDR3 sequences in the sample, approximately 10% were seen once. The sequence was obtained from a female patient aged 2-10 years who had a stem cell transplant for aplastic anemia, so the T cells may come from the graft donor. The sample here was PBMCs, mostly from graft donor cells, taken 180 days after TCRalphabeta/CD19-depleted stem cell transplant. V gene TRBV20-1 combines with J gene TRBJ2-3, with 9 bases identical to TRBD2. CDR3 DNA sequence: TGCAGTGCTAGAGATCCCGGCGGGAGGGGCGCAGATACGCAGTATTTT. Translation gives CSARDPGGRGADTQYF.